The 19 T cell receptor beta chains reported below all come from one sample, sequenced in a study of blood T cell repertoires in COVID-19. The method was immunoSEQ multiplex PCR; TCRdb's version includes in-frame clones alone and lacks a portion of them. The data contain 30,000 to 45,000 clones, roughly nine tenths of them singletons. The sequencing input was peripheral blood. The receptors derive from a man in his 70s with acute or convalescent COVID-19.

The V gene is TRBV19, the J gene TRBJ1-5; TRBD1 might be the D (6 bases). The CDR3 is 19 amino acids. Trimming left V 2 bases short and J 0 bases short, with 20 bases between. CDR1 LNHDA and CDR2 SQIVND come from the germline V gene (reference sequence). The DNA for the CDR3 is TGTGCCAGTAGTATACCGACAGGTTTTACTCTAAATAGCAATCAGCCCCAGCATTTT. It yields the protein CASSIPTGFTLNSNQPQHF.

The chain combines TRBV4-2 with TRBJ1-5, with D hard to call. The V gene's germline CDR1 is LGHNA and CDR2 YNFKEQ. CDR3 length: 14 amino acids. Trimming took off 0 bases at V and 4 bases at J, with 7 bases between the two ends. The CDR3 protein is CASSQEAENQPQHF. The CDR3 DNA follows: TGTGCCAGCAGCCAAGAGGCAGAAAATCAGCCCCAGCATTTT.

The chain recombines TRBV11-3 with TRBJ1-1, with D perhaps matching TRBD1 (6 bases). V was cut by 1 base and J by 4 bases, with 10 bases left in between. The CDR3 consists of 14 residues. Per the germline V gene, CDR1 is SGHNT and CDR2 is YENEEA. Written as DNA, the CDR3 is TGTGCCAGCAGCTTAGGGCAGGGGAGCACTGAAGCTTTCTTT. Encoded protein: CASSLGQGSTEAFF.

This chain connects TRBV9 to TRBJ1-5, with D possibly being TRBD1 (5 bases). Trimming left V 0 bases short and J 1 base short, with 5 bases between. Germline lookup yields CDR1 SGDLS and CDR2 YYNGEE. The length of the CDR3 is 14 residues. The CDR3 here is CASSVAGSNQPQHF. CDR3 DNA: TGTGCCAGCAGCGTAGCAGGGAGCAATCAGCCCCAGCATTTT.

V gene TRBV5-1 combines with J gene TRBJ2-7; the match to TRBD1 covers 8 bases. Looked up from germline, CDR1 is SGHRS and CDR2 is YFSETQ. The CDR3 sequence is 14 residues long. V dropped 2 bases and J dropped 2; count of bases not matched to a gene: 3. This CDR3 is CASSFPGQAYEQYF. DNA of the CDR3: TGCGCCAGCAGCTTTCCGGGACAGGCCTACGAGCAGTACTTC. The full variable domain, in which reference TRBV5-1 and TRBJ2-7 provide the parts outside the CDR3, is KAGVTQTPRYLIKTRGQQVTLSCSPISGHRSVSWYQQTPGQGLQFLFEYFSETQRNKGNFPGRFSGRQFSNSRSEMNVSTLELGDSALYLCASSFPGQAYEQYFGPGTRLTVT.

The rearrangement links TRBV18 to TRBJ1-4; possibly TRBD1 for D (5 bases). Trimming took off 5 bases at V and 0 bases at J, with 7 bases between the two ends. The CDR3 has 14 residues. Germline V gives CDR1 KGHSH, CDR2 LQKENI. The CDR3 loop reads CASSATATNEKLFF. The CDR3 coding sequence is TGTGCCAGCTCAGCGACAGCAACTAATGAAAAACTGTTTTTT.

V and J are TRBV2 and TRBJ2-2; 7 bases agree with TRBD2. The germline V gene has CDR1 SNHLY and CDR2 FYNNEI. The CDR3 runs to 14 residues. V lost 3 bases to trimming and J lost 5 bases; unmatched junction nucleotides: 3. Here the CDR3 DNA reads TGTGCCAGCAGTGATTGGCGGGAGACCGGGGAGCTGTTTTTT. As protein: CASSDWRETGELFF.

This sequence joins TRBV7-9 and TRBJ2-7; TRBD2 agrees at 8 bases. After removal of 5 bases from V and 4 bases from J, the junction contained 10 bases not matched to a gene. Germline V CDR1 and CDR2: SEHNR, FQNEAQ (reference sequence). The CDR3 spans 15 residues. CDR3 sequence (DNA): TGTGCCAGCAGCCGATACGGAGCGGGAGAATACGAGCAGTACTTC. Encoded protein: CASSRYGAGEYEQYF.

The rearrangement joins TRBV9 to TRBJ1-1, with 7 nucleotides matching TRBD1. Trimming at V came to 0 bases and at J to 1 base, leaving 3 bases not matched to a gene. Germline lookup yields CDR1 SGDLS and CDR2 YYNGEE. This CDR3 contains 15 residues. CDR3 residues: CASSVGQGGNTEAFF. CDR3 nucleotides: TGTGCCAGCAGCGTAGGGCAGGGGGGGAACACTGAAGCTTTCTTT.

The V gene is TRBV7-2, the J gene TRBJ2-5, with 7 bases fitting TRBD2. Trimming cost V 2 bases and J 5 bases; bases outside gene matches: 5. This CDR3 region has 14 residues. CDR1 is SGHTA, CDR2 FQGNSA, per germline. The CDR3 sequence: CASSLIRGEETQYF. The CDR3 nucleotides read TGTGCCAGCAGCTTAATTCGGGGGGAGGAGACCCAGTACTTC.

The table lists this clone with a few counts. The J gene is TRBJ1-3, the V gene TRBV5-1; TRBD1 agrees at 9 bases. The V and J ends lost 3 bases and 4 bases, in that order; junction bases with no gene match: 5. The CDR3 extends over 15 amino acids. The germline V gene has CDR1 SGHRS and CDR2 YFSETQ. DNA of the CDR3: TGCGCCAGCAGCTACTGGACAGGGGTAGGAAACACCATATATTTT. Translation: CASSYWTGVGNTIYF. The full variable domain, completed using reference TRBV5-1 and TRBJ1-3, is KAGVTQTPRYLIKTRGQQVTLSCSPISGHRSVSWYQQTPGQGLQFLFEYFSETQRNKGNFPGRFSGRQFSNSRSEMNVSTLELGDSALYLCASSYWTGVGNTIYFGEGSWLTVV.

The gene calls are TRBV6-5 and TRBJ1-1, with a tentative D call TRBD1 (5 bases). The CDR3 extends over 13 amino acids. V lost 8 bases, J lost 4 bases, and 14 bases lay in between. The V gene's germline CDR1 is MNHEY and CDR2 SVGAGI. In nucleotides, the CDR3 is TGTGCCAGCCGTTTTAGGGGCCGCACTGAAGCTTTCTTT. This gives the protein CASRFRGRTEAFF.

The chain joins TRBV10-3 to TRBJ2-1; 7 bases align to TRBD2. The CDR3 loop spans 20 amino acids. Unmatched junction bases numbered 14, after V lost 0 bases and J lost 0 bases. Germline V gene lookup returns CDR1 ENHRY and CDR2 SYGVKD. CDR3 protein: CAISESNYWEGIISYNEQFF. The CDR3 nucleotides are TGTGCCATCAGTGAGTCGAATTATTGGGAGGGGATCATCTCCTACAATGAGCAGTTCTTC.

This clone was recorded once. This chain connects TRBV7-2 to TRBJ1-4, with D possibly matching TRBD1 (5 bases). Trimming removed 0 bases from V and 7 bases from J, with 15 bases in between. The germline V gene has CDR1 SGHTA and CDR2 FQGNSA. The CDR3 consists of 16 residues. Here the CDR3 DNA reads TGTGCCAGCAGCTTAGCCGGGACTCCCGCGGCTGAAAAACTGTTTTTT. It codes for CASSLAGTPAAEKLFF.

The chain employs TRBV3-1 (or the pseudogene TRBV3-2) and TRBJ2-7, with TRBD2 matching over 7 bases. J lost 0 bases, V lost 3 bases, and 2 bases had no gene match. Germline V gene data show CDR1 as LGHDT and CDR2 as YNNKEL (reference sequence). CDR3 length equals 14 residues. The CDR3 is CASSQRESSYEQYF. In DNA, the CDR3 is TGTGCCAGCAGCCAGCGGGAGAGCTCCTACGAGCAGTACTTC.

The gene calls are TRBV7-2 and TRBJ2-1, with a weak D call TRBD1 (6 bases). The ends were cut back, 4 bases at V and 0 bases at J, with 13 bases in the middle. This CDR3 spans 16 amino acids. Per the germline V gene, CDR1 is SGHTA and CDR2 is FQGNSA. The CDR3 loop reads CASSSLTGSSYNEQFF. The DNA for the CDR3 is TGTGCCAGCAGCTCCTTAACAGGGAGCTCCTACAATGAGCAGTTCTTC. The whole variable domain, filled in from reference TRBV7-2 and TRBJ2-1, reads GAGVSQSPSNKVTEKGKDVELRCDPISGHTALYWYRQSLGQGLEFLIYFQGNSAPDKSGLPSDRFSAERTGGSVSTLTIQRTQQEDSAVYLCASSSLTGSSYNEQFFGPGTRLTVL.

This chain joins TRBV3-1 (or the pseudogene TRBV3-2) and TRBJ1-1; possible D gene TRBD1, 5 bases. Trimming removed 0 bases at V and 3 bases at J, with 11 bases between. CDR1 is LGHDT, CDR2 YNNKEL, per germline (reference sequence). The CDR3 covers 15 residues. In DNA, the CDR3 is TGTGCCAGCAGCCAAGATCTCTCGGGGGACACTGAAGCTTTCTTT. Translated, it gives CASSQDLSGDTEAFF.

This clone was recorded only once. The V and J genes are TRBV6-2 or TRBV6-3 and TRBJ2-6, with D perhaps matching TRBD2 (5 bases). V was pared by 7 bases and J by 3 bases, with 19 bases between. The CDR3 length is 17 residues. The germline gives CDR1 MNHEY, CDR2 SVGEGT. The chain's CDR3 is CASTPILGGNGANVLTF. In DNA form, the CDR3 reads TGTGCCAGCACCCCTATCCTTGGAGGTAATGGGGCCAACGTCCTGACTTTC.

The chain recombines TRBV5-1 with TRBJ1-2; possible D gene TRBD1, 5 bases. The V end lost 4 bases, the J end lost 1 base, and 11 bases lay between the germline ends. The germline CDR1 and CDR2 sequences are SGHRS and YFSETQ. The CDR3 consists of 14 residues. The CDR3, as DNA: TGCGCCAGCAGCATGACAGCGAATAACTATGGCTACACCTTC. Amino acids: CASSMTANNYGYTF.